This T cell receptor (beta chain) is from a study of beta chain features in type 1 diabetes. Investigators reverse transcribed all isolated RNA, so they sequenced expressed TCRB transcripts. The assay was immunoSEQ multiplex PCR, and TCRdb's table has in-frame clones only and misses some. The data hold about 410,000 clones, with roughly 13% observed a single time. In regard to this clone: What it binds is unknown.

Whole-study results and caveats: Overrepresentation of cells with high TCR expression could result from cDNA sequencing.

The V end lost 6 bases, the J end lost 0 bases, and 12 bases lay between the germline ends. Germline CDR1 and CDR2: SNHLY and FYNNEI. The CDR3 loop spans 14 amino acids. This sequence originates from a young man in good health. The sample was naive CD4+ T cells from blood. The chain joins TRBV2 to TRBJ2-7; weak D call: TRBD2 (5 bases). In nucleotides, the CDR3 is TGTGCCAGCAGCTCTACTAGTTACTCCTACGAGCAGTACTTC. Its protein is CASSSTSYSYEQYF.